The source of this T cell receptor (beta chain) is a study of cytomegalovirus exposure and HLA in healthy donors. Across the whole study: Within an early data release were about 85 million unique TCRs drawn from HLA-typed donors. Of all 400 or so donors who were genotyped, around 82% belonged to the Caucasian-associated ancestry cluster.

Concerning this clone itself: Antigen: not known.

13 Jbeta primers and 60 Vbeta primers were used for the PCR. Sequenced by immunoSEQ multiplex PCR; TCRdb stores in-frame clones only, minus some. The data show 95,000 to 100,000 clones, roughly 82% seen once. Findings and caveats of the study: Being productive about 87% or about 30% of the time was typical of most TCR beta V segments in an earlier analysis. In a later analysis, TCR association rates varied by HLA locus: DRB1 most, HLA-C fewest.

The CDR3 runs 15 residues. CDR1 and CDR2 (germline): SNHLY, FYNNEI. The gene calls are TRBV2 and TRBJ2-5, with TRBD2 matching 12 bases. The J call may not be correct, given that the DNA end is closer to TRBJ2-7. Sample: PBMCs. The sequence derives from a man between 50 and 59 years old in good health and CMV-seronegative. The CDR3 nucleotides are TGTGCCAGCAGCAGACTAGCGGGGGACTCCTACGAGCAGTACTTC. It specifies CASSRLAGDSYEQYF.